Following are 29 T cell receptor beta chains from one sample sequenced in a study of tumor and adjacent non-tumor tissue in lung cancer. A modified ARM-PCR protocol with three rounds of nested PCR amplified TCRbeta. TCRdb redid the calling of the multiplex PCR reads with MiXCR, one entry per CDR3 protein. The table lists approximately 76,000 distinct CDR3 sequences, less than 75% of them singletons, with about 12% in the top ten. This sample's RNA came from whole unsorted tissue. The sample was lung tumor tissue. The receptor source for this set is a woman in her 70s with non-small cell lung cancer.

By share of the sample, this clonotype is medium-sized. CDR3 sequence (DNA): TGTGCCAGCACCCAAAAGGGCCATGAGCAGTTCTTC. The encoded protein is CASTQKGHEQFF. This sequence joins TRBV12-3 or TRBV12-4 and TRBJ2-1, with no clear D. The CDR3 covers 12 residues. The germline V and J ends were trimmed by 7 bases and 8 bases, with 12 bases remaining between them.

Comments on this clonotype: Lacking the conserved final phenylalanine or tryptophan, this CDR3 likely reflects a read error. Because the CDR3's place on the DNA is in doubt, the DNA is left out and the CDR3 is given as listed by TCRdb. This chain connects TRBV6-5 to TRBJ1-1; the table gives TRBD1 as D, unverified against the DNA. The CDR3 is 16 residues long, ends included. Germline V gives CDR1 MNHEY, CDR2 SVGAGI. CDR3 sequence: CASSYSATGGGTEASL.

In this sample, this clonotype is medium-sized. The chain has TRBV5-5 and TRBJ1-5; 8 bases are a match to TRBD1. The CDR3 consists of 15 residues. The junction had 4 bases not matched to a gene; V was cut back by 1 base and J by 4 bases. Germline V CDR1 and CDR2: SGHKS, YYEKEE (reference sequence). CDR3 sequence reads: CASSLQGAGNQPQHF. Here the CDR3 DNA reads TGTGCCAGCAGCTTGCAGGGGGCGGGGAATCAGCCCCAGCATTTT.

This clonotype was observed at least ten times. The chain joins TRBV30 to TRBJ1-3; D not resolved. Trimming pared 2 bases from V and 4 bases from J, leaving 3 bases between. Looked up from germline, CDR1 is GTSNPN and CDR2 is SVGIG (reference sequence). This CDR3 has 11 residues. CDR3 amino acids: CAWSSGNTIYF. In nucleotides, the CDR3 is TGTGCCTGGAGTAGCGGAAACACCATATATTTT.

Comment on this clonotype: This CDR3 is missing its conserved last phenylalanine or tryptophan, likely due to a read error. V gene TRBV29-1 combines with J gene TRBJ1-1; D gene uncertain. The CDR3 length is 12 residues. Germline V gene sequence: CDR1 SQVTM, CDR2 ANQGSEA. The CDR3 loop is CSVEGSGNMAFL. CDR3 sequence (DNA): TGCAGCGTGGAAGGGTCGGGCAACATGGCTTTCCTT.

This clonotype was detected a few times. The junction departs from the called germline gene at one end, perhaps through a read error. The chain combines TRBV7-9 with TRBJ1-5; 7 nucleotides match TRBD1. The CDR3 loop spans 15 amino acids. CDR1 and CDR2 (germline): SEHNR, FQNEAQ (reference sequence). The CDR3 here is CAGSPRGGGDQPQHF. CDR3 in DNA: TGTGCCGGCAGCCCCAGGGGGGGTGGGGATCAGCCCCAGCATTTT.

This chain's CDR3 is CSVVTLGQIFGYTF. The CDR3 DNA follows: TGCAGCGTTGTTACCCTCGGACAGATCTTTGGCTACACCTTC. The V call is TRBV29-1, the J call TRBJ1-2, with D perhaps TRBD1 (6 bases). Per germline, CDR1 SQVTM and CDR2 ANQGSEA. The V gene lost 4 bases and the J gene lost 7 bases, with 19 bases spanning the gap. The CDR3 is made up of 14 amino acids.

The chain is built from TRBV6-5 and TRBJ2-7; 8 bases agree with TRBD1. Germline lookup yields CDR1 MNHEY and CDR2 SVGAGI. This CDR3 is 13 amino acids long. The CDR3 is CSSTGQGRIEQYF. The CDR3, as DNA: TGTTCCTCCACAGGACAGGGTCGCATCGAGCAGTACTTC.

For this clonotype: At one boundary the junction diverges from the germline segment, which might be a read error. The V call is TRBV4-2, the J call TRBJ2-5; D is uncertain. Germline-derived CDR1 and CDR2 are LGHNA and YNFKEQ. The CDR3 length is 15 residues. The CDR3: CASSQSTVGKKTQYF. In nucleotides, the CDR3 is TGTGCCAGCAGCCAATCCACAGTGGGCAAAAAGACCCAATACTTC.

The genes are TRBV28 and TRBJ2-3; D remains unclear. Germline-derived CDR1 and CDR2 are MDHEN and SYDVKM. Trimming took off 10 bases at V and 15 bases at J, with 20 bases between the two ends. The CDR3 loop spans 11 amino acids. The CDR3 region is CATSTVGAQYF. The CDR3 bases are TGTGCCACCAGCACTGTTGGAGCCCAATATTTT.

A note on this clonotype: The junction departs from the called germline gene at one end, perhaps through a read error. J is TRBJ2-5 and V is TRBV10-3; TRBD2 matches 11 bases. Germline CDR1 reads ENHRY; CDR2 reads SYGVKD. The CDR3 is 14 residues long. The CDR3, as DNA: TGTGCCACCAGTGAAACTAGCGGGAGAGAGACCCAGTATTTC. Translating gives CATSETSGRETQYF.

Details on this clonotype: Germline and junction disagree at one end, which may indicate a read error. V usage is TRBV28 and J usage is TRBJ2-1, with D hard to call. Germline values: CDR1 MDHEN, CDR2 SYDVKM. CDR3 length equals 13 residues. In DNA form, the CDR3 reads TGTACCAGCAGTTTGGGCGATTACAATGAGCAGTTCTTC. This codes for CTSSLGDYNEQFF.

In its sample, this clonotype was seen a few times. One base away lies a much larger clone, so this may be a sequencing read error. The rearrangement links TRBV4-2 to TRBJ2-1, with TRBD1 matching over 8 bases. TRBJ2-7 explains the end of the DNA better; the J call may be wrong. This CDR3 is 16 amino acids long. CDR1 LGHNA and CDR2 YNFKEQ come from the germline V gene. This chain's CDR3 is CASSQDAGGANSEQYF. The CDR3 region has the DNA TGTGCCAGCAGCCAAGATGCAGGGGGCGCCAACAGTGAGCAGTACTTC.

Note on this clonotype: One end of the junction fails to match germline, which may point to a read error. J is TRBJ2-7 and V is TRBV4-1, with unresolved D. CDR1 is MGHRA and CDR2 is YSYEKL in the germline V gene. The CDR3 has 17 residues. The CDR3 nucleotides read TGCGCCAGCGGCCAAGATATCAGTGCTTTTTACGTCTACGAGGAGTACTTC. This gives the protein CASGQDISAFYVYEEYF.

As concerns this clonotype: The CDR3 end shows no conserved phenylalanine or tryptophan, and so a read error is likely. This chain links TRBV28 with TRBJ2-1; TRBD2 aligns across 12 bases. Germline V gene sequence: CDR1 MDHEN, CDR2 SYDVKM. The junction had 12 bases not matched to a gene; V was cut back by 6 bases and J by 0 bases. The CDR3 spans 19 residues. This CDR3 is CASRPPGLAGSSSYNEQFI. CDR3 nucleotides: TGTGCCAGCAGACCCCCTGGACTAGCGGGATCCAGCTCCTACAATGAGCAGTTCATC.

The table lists this clonotype with many counts. This chain connects TRBV5-1 to TRBJ2-7; D gene ambiguous. Germline CDR1 is SGHRS and CDR2 is YFSETQ. The CDR3 is 14 amino acids. V was clipped by 0 bases and J by 5 bases, with 12 bases between them. The CDR3 protein is CASSLDSRTNEQYF. CDR3 in DNA: TGCGCCAGCAGCTTGGACAGCCGAACCAACGAGCAGTACTTC.

Worth noting for this clonotype: A junction end diverges from the germline sequence, so it may reflect a read error. The chain employs TRBV7-7 and TRBJ2-2; 8 nucleotides match TRBD2. The CDR3 contains 16 residues. Per germline, CDR1 SSHAT and CDR2 FNYEAQ (reference sequence). CDR3 in DNA: TGTGCTAGCAGCCCTCTAGCGGGCTTAAACTCCGGGGAGCTGTTTTTT. This gives the protein CASSPLAGLNSGELFF.

The chain uses TRBV6-5 and TRBJ2-1; D not certain. Germline CDR1 is MNHEY and CDR2 is SVGAGI. V was shortened by 5 bases and J by 16 bases, with 18 bases between the two germline ends. The CDR3 loop spans 12 amino acids. The DNA for the CDR3 is TGTGCCAGCAGTGGCTTACCCGGGTTTCAATTCTTC. It specifies CASSGLPGFQFF.

A remark on this clonotype: One end of the junction is discordant with germline, which a read error may explain. The rearrangement joins TRBV28 to TRBJ1-5; no firm D call. This CDR3 spans 15 amino acids. CDR1 is MDHEN, CDR2 SYDVKM, per germline. The CDR3 DNA reads TGTGCCAGCGGCCCAACCGGTGCTATCAATCAGCCCCAGCACTTT. Amino acid sequence: CASGPTGAINQPQHF.

To note about this clonotype: A read error is possible here, since a much larger clone lies one base away. The V call is TRBV12-3 or TRBV12-4, the J call TRBJ2-2; D is ambiguous. The CDR3 is 12 amino acids. CDR3 sequence (DNA): TGTGCCAGCAGTTTCCTGCCTGAGGAGCCGTTTTTT. This translates into CASSFLPEEPFF.

Concerning this clonotype itself: A read error may produce the germline difference seen at one junction end. The chain couples TRBV4-2 to TRBJ2-7, with a tentative D call TRBD1 (6 bases). The CDR3 runs to 15 residues. The V gene's germline CDR1 is LGHNA and CDR2 YNFKEQ. This CDR3 is CANSQGEQGSYEQYF. In nucleotides, the CDR3 is TGTGCCAACAGCCAAGGGGAACAGGGATCCTACGAGCAATACTTC.

The chain has TRBV11-1 and TRBJ2-7, with a tentative D call TRBD2 (6 bases). This CDR3 has 15 amino acids. Germline CDR1 reads SGHAT; CDR2 reads FQDESV (reference sequence). With 3 bases removed from V and 1 base from J, the gap between germline ends came to 13 bases. The CDR3 bases are TGTGCCAGCAGCTTCCGGGACGGGGGTTCCTACGAGCAGTACTTC. Its translation is CASSFRDGGSYEQYF.

On this clonotype: A much larger clone sits a single nucleotide away, making a read error possible. The chain employs TRBV24-1 and TRBJ2-3, with 10 bases identical to TRBD2. Germline lookup yields CDR1 KGHDR and CDR2 SFDVKD. J gave up 3 bases and V 12 bases, and 11 bases lay outside the gene matches. The CDR3 sequence is 15 residues long. Written as DNA, the CDR3 is TGTGCCTCCCACTCAGCGGGAGGGGGGACAGATACGCAGTATTTT. Its protein is CASHSAGGGTDTQYF.

Notes on this clonotype: The junction shows a germline mismatch at one end, possibly a read error. The chain is built from TRBV12-3 or TRBV12-4 and TRBJ1-4, with D perhaps TRBD1 (5 bases). The CDR3 has 14 residues. The CDR3 nucleotides are TGTGCCAGCAGCCCCGGGGGTGCTAACGAAATACTGTTTTTT. Its translation: CASSPGGANEILFF.

The V gene is TRBV6-1, the J gene TRBJ1-1; D is perhaps TRBD1 (6 bases). V dropped 5 bases and J dropped 4 bases, with 14 bases sitting between them. This CDR3 is 14 amino acids long. Germline CDR1 and CDR2: MNHNS and SASEGT. For the CDR3, the DNA is TGTGCCAGCAGTTTCGGGACAAGGGCCACTGAAGCTTTCTTT. It specifies CASSFGTRATEAFF.

J is TRBJ2-1 and V is TRBV20-1; no clear D. Germline lookup yields CDR1 DFQATT and CDR2 SNEGSKA (reference sequence). V was shortened by 1 base and J by 4 bases, with 8 bases between the two germline ends. The CDR3 loop spans 13 amino acids. CDR3 in DNA: TGCAGTGCTAGAGGTATCGGATACAATGAGCAGTTCTTC. It codes for CSARGIGYNEQFF.

This clonotype appeared many times. The V call is TRBV6-2 or TRBV6-3, the J call TRBJ1-2, with D perhaps matching TRBD1 (6 bases). Germline CDR1 MNHEY, CDR2 SVGEGT. The CDR3 spans 17 residues. With 0 bases removed from V and 8 bases from J, the gap between germline ends came to 22 bases. The CDR3 spells CASSYSRTERVLDGYTF. In nucleotides, the CDR3 is TGTGCCAGCAGTTACTCCCGGACAGAGAGAGTCTTAGACGGCTACACCTTC.

On this clonotype: The conserved closing phenylalanine or tryptophan is absent in this CDR3, likely reflecting a read error. V gene TRBV5-6 combines with J gene TRBJ1-6, with D perhaps matching TRBD1 (5 bases). The CDR3 contains 14 residues. Germline CDR1 SGHDT, CDR2 YYEEEE. CDR3 residues: CAGSTGSENSPLHL. The CDR3 nucleotides read TGTGCCGGCAGTACAGGCTCCGAAAATTCACCCCTCCACCTT.

On this clonotype itself: Being one base from a much bigger clone, this may be a read error. The V call is TRBV10-2, the J call TRBJ2-7, with D possibly matching TRBD1 (5 bases). Per germline, CDR1 WSHSY and CDR2 SAAADI. The CDR3 runs 16 residues. The CDR3 nucleotides are TGCGCCATCAGTGAGATTCCGCAGGGTGGGGCCTACGAGCAGTACTTC. It yields the protein CAISEIPQGGAYEQYF.